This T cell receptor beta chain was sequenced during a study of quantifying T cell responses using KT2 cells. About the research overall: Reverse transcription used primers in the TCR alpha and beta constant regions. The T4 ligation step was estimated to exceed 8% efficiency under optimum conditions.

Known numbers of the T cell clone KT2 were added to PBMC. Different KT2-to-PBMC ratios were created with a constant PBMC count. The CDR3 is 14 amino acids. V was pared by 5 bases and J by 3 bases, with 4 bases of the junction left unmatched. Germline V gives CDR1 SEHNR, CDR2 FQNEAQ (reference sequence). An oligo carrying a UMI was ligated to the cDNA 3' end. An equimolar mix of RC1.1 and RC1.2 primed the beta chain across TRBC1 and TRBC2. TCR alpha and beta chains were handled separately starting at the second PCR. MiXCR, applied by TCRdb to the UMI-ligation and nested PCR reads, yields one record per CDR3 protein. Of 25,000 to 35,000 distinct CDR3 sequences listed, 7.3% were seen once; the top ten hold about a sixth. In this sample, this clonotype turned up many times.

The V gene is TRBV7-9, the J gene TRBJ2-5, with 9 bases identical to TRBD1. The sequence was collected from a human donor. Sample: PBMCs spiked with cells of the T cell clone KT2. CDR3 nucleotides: TGTGCCAGCAGCCGGACAGGGGAAGAAGAGACCCAGTACTTC. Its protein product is CASSRTGEEETQYF.